Following are 12 T cell receptor beta chains from one sample sequenced in a study of response to subunit inactivated influenza vaccine. TCRdb re-analysed the RT-PCR reads in MiXCR, keeping a single row per CDR3 protein. The sample lists about 780,000 distinct CDR3 sequences; less than 20% were seen once. Sequencing used PBMCs from blood, obtained roughly 5 days after vaccination. The origin of the receptors is a man in his fifties who received an inactivated influenza vaccine.

The chain couples TRBV5-1 to TRBJ2-4, with D possibly TRBD2 on 5 matching bases. The CDR3 runs to 14 residues. Trimming cost V 0 bases and J 9 bases, with 13 bases left between them. The germline V gene encodes CDR1 SGHRS and CDR2 YFSETQ. In DNA form, the CDR3 reads TGCGCCAGCAGCTTGGTTGAACCCGGAGGCATTCAGTACTTC. It encodes CASSLVEPGGIQYF.

The genes are TRBV20-1 and TRBJ1-1; no definite D call. This CDR3 spans 16 amino acids. Germline lookup yields CDR1 DFQATT and CDR2 SNEGSKA (reference sequence). V gave up 4 bases and J gave up 5 bases, with 23 bases separating them. CDR3 DNA sequence: TGCAGTGCTAAAAATGTCGCGGGTTTTTCCCTAACTGAAGCTTTCTTT. This sequence encodes CSAKNVAGFSLTEAFF.

This clonotype has more than one count but fewer than ten. The V call is TRBV7-9, the J call TRBJ1-2; D is ambiguous. CDR1 and CDR2 from the germline V gene are SEHNR and FQNEAQ (reference sequence). This CDR3 region has 15 residues. Trimming took 5 bases from V and 0 from J, leaving 13 bases between them. CDR3 protein: CASSRKGGPNYGYTF. CDR3 in DNA: TGTGCCAGCAGCCGGAAGGGAGGCCCTAACTATGGCTACACCTTC.

CDR3 sequence reads: CASSWPRAGILGSYNEQFF. CDR3 in DNA: TGCGCCAGCAGCTGGCCCCGGGCAGGGATTTTAGGAAGTTACAATGAGCAGTTCTTC. This chain connects TRBV5-1 to TRBJ2-1; possibly TRBD1 for D (5 bases). This CDR3 contains 19 residues. V dropped 3 bases and J dropped 4 bases, with 26 bases sitting between them. CDR1 SGHRS and CDR2 YFSETQ come from the germline V gene.

The V gene is TRBV5-1, the J gene TRBJ2-3, with TRBD2 matching over 8 bases. Trimming took 4 bases from V and 6 from J; bases not matched to a gene: 10. The CDR3 is 15 amino acids. From germline, CDR1 is SGHRS and CDR2 YFSETQ. The CDR3 spells CASSKPNGGADTQYF. The CDR3 DNA follows: TGCGCCAGCAGCAAACCCAACGGGGGGGCCGATACGCAGTATTTT.

The chain carries TRBV12-3 or TRBV12-4 and TRBJ2-1; D ambiguous. This CDR3 has 13 residues. V was pared by 6 bases and J by 14 bases, with 20 bases between. The CDR3 spells CASRPGPSSEEFF. CDR3 DNA: TGTGCCAGCAGACCCGGACCGTCATCCGAGGAGTTCTTC.

This clonotype was seen a handful of times. The V call is TRBV5-6, the J call TRBJ2-3; possible D gene TRBD1, 5 bases. V gave up 5 bases and J gave up 0 bases, with 7 bases separating them. The CDR3 totals 13 residues. Per the germline V gene, CDR1 is SGHDT and CDR2 is YYEEEE. CDR3 nucleotide sequence: TGTGCCAGCAGGCAGGGCAGCACAGATACGCAGTATTTT. It is translated as CASRQGSTDTQYF.

This clonotype was seen only a few times. The V and J genes are TRBV20-1 and TRBJ2-3; the D call may be TRBD1 or TRBD2 (6 bases each). V was trimmed by 6 bases and J by 0 bases, leaving 13 bases between them. The CDR3 totals 14 residues. Looked up from germline, CDR1 is DFQATT and CDR2 is SNEGSKA (reference sequence). CDR3 protein: CSAWGATSTDTQYF. As DNA, the CDR3 is TGCAGTGCCTGGGGGGCGACTAGCACAGATACGCAGTATTTT.

The sample holds many counts of this clonotype. The chain recombines TRBV20-1 with TRBJ2-3; D might be TRBD2 (5 bases). This CDR3 contains 17 residues. The germline gives CDR1 DFQATT, CDR2 SNEGSKA (reference sequence). V lost 0 bases to trimming and J lost 2 bases, with 18 bases between them. DNA for the CDR3: TGCAGTGCTAGAGATCGGTCTCCTAGCACTTCCACAGATACGCAGTATTTT. Encoded protein: CSARDRSPSTSTDTQYF.

The chain carries TRBV12-3 or TRBV12-4 and TRBJ2-7; 9 bases align to TRBD1. The CDR3 totals 15 residues. V gave up 2 bases and J gave up 9 bases; unmatched junction bases: 11. Here the CDR3 reads CASSLSGQGFVGQYF. CDR3 DNA: TGTGCCAGCAGTTTATCCGGACAGGGGTTCGTAGGGCAGTACTTC.

The chain is built from TRBV29-1 and TRBJ2-5; possible D gene TRBD2, 6 bases. Germline CDR1 is SQVTM and CDR2 is ANQGSEA. Trimming removed 2 bases at V and 1 base at J, with 8 bases between. CDR3 length: 13 residues. The CDR3 sequence: CSVESTSQETQYF. For the CDR3, the DNA is TGCAGCGTTGAATCGACTAGCCAAGAGACCCAGTACTTC.

This clonotype has at least ten counts. The chain combines TRBV7-2 with TRBJ2-3; 8 nucleotides align to TRBD2. Germline V gene data show CDR1 as SGHTA and CDR2 as FQGNSA. The CDR3 spans 16 residues. J was trimmed by 0 bases and V by 1 base; bases with no gene match: 3. The CDR3 DNA reads as TGTGCCAGCAGCTTAGGTGCGGGAGGCAGCACAGATACGCAGTATTTT. Protein product: CASSLGAGGSTDTQYF.